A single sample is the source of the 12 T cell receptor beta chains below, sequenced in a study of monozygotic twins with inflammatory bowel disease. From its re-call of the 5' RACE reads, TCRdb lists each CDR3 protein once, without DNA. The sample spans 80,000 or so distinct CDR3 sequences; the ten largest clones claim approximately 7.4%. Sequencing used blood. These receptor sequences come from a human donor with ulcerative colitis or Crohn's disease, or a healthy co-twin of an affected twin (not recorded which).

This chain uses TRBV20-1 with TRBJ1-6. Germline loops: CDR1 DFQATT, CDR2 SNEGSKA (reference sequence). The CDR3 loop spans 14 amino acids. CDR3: CSARARVYNSPLHF.

The CDR3 spells CSVTDSQTYEQYF. This chain joins TRBV29-1 and TRBJ2-7; the D gene TCRdb calls, TRBD1, cannot be checked with no DNA. The CDR3 spans 13 residues. Germline CDR1 is SQVTM and CDR2 is ANQGSEA.

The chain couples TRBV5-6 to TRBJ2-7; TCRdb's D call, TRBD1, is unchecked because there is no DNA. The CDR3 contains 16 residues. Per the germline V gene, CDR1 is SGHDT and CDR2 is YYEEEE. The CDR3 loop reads CASSLAGTGGIYEQYF. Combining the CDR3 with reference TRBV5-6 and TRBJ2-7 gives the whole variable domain DAGVTQSPTHLIKTRGQQVTLRCSPKSGHDTVSWYQQALGQGPQFIFQYYEEEERQRGNFPDRFSGHQFPNYSSELNVNALLLGDSALYLCASSLAGTGGIYEQYFGPGTRLTVT.

CDR3 sequence: CASSLNGEANTGELFF. The chain recombines TRBV5-1 with TRBJ2-2; with no DNA, the TCRdb D assignment of TRBD2 cannot be verified. The CDR3 has 16 residues. Germline lookup yields CDR1 SGHRS and CDR2 YFSETQ.

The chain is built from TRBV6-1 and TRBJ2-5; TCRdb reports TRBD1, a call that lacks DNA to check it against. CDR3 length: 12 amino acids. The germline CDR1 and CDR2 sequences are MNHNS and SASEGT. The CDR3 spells CASRPGLETQYF.

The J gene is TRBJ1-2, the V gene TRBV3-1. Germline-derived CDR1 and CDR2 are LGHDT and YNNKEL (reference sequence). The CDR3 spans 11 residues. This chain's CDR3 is CASSHNYGYTF.

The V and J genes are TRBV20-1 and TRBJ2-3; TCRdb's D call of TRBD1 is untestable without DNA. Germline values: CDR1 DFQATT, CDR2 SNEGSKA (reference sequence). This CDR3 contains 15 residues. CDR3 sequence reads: CSLTSTASSTDTQYF.

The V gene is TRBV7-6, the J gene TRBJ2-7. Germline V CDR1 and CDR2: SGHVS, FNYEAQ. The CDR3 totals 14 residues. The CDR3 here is CASSLEPITYEQYF. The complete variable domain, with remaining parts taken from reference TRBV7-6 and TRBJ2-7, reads GAGVSQSPRYKVTKRGQDVALRCDPISGHVSLYWYRQALGQGPEFLTYFNYEAQQDKSGLPNDRFSAERPEGSISTLTIQRTEQRDSAMYRCASSLEPITYEQYFGPGTRLTVT.

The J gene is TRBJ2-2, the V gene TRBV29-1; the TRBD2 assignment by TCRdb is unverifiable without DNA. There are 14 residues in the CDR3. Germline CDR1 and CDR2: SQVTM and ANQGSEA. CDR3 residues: CSAEGTQRTGELFF.

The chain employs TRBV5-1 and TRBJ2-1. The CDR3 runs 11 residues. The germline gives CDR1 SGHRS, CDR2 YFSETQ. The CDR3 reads CASSLGGEQFF.

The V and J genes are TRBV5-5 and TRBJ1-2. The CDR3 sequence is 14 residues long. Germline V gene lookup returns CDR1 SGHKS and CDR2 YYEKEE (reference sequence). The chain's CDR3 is CASSLSWENYGYTF. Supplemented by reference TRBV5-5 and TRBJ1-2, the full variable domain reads DAGVTQSPTHLIKTRGQQVTLRCSPISGHKSVSWYQQVLGQGPQFIFQYYEKEERGRGNFPDRFSARQFPNYSSELNVNALLLGDSALYLCASSLSWENYGYTFGSGTRLTVV.

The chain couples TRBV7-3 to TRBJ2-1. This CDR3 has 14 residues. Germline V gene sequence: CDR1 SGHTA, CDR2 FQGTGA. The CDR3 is CASSLYDSNNEQFF.